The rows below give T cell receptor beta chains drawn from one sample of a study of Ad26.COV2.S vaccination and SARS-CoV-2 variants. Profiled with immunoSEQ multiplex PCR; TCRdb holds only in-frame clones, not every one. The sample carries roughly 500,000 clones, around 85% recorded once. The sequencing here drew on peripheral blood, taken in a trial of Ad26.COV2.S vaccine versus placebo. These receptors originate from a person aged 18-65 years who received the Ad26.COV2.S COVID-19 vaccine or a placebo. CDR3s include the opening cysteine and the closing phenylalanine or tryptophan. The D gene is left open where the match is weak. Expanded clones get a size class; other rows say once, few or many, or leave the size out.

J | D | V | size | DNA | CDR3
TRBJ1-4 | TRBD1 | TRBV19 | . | TGTGCCAGTTCGGACAGGGCCGGGGAAAAACTGTTTTTT | CASSDRAGEKLFF
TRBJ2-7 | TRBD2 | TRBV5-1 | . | TGCGCCAGCAGCTTAGCGGGAGGGAGGAGCGAGCAGTACTTC | CASSLAGGRSEQYF
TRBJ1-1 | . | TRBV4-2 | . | TGTGCCAGCAGCCAAGAAGCCCGTGGAAGGATGAACACTGAAGCTTTCTTT | CASSQEARGRMNTEAFF
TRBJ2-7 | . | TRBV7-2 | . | TGTGCCAGCAGCCACGATTCTGCGGACACCTCCTACGAGCAGTACTTC | CASSHDSADTSYEQYF
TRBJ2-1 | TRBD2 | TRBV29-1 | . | TGCAGTGCTAGCGGGACCGGCCCTGGGCAGTTCTTC | CSASGTGPGQFF
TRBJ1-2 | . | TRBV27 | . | TGTGCCAGCAGTTTCGGGGGAGGGTACGGGGATGGCTACACCTTC | CASSFGGGYGDGYTF
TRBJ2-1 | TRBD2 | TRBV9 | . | TGTGCCAGCAGCGTAATGGGAGGGCCCCAAATCTACAATGAGCAGTTCTTC | CASSVMGGPQIYNEQFF
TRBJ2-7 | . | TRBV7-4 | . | TGTGCCAGCCCACGGGGCGGGTTCTCCTACGAGCAGTACTTC | CASPRGGFSYEQYF
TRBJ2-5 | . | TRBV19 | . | TGTGCCAGTAGTCTAGCGAACCAAGAGACCCAGTACTTC | CASSLANQETQYF
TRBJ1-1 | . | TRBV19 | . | TGTGCCAGTAGTATCGCAGGGTTGGCTGAAGCTTTCTTT | CASSIAGLAEAFF
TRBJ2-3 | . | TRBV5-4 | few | TGTGCCAGCTTGGGTAGTGGGGGGAGCACAGATACGCAGTATTTT | CASLGSGGSTDTQYF
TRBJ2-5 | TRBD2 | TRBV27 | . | TGTGCCAGCAGTTTCCGTCTAGCGGGACGTGAGACCCAGTACTTC | CASSFRLAGRETQYF
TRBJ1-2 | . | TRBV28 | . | TGTGCCAGCAGTTTATCCATCAACTATGGCTACACCTTC | CASSLSINYGYTF
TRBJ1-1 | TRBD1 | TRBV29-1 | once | TGCAGCGCCGATAGGACAGGGTGGAACACTGAAGCTTTCTTT | CSADRTGWNTEAFF
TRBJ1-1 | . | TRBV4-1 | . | TGCGCCAGCAGCCAAGCACCCCATCCCCCGGACACCCCGAACACTGAAGCTTTCTTT | CASSQAPHPPDTPNTEAFF
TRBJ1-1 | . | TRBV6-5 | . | TGTGCCAGCAGTTACTCAGAGGGGAGGAACACTGAAGCTTTCTTT | CASSYSEGRNTEAFF
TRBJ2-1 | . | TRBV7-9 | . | TGTGCCAGCAGCTCCCTCCTTCCCATGGGGTACAATGAGCAGTTCTTC | CASSSLLPMGYNEQFF
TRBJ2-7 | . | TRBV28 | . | TGTGCCAGCACCCGAGCGGTCTCCTACGAGCAGTACTTC | CASTRAVSYEQYF
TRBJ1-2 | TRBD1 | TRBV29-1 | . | TGCAGCGTACAGGGGTTTGATGGCTACACCTTC | CSVQGFDGYTF
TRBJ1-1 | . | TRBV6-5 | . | TGTGCCAGCAGTAGACGAGGACAGTCGAACACTGAAGCTTTCTTT | CASSRRGQSNTEAFF
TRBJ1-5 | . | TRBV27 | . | TGTGCCAGCAGTCCAGCGCCCAACAGAGGCGGCAGAACTTCGCCCCAGCATTTT | CASSPAPNRGGRTSPQHF
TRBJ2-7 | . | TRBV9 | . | TGTGCCAGCAGCGTAGAGACAGGACTCTCCTACGAGCAGTACTTC | CASSVETGLSYEQYF
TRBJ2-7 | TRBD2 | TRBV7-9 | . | TGTGCCAGCAGCACCGGACTAGGGTCCTACGAGCAGTACTTC | CASSTGLGSYEQYF
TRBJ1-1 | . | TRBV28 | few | TGTGCCAGCAGTGTGCCGGGAGGCCAAGTGGCTTTCTTT | CASSVPGGQVAFF
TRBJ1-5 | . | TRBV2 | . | TGTGCCAGCAGTGAGCCCGGAGGTCTGGGGGAGCCCCAGCATTTT | CASSEPGGLGEPQHF
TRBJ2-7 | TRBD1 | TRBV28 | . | TGTGCCAGCAGTTCCGGGGGACAGGGTCAAGACGAGCAGTACTTC | CASSSGGQGQDEQYF
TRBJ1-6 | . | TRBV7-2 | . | TGTGCCAGCAGCTTATCGGGGGGGGCAGGTAATTCACCCCTCCACTTT | CASSLSGGAGNSPLHF
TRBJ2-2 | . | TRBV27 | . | TGTGCCAGCAGTTTTAGTGTAGCGACCGGGGAGCTGTTTTTT | CASSFSVATGELFF
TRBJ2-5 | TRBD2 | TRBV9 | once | TGTGCCAGCAGCGTCAATAGCGGGAGGCCCCAAGAGACCCAGTACTTC | CASSVNSGRPQETQYF
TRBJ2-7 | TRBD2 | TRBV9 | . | TGTGCCAGCAGCCCCGGAGTGGGGCTAGCGGGAGACGAGCAGTACTTC | CASSPGVGLAGDEQYF
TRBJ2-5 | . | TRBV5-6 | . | TGTGCCAGCAGTCGAGGGTCGGCCGAGACCCAGTACTTC | CASSRGSAETQYF
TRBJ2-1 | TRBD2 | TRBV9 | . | TGTGCCAGCAGCGTAGAGTTATCGGGACTAGGGGCGTACAATGAGCAGTTCTTC | CASSVELSGLGAYNEQFF
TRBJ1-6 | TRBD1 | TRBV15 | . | TGTGCCACCAGGGGACAGACAAATTCACCCCTCCACTTT | CATRGQTNSPLHF
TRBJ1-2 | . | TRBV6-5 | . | TGTGCCAGCACCGATCCTTATGGGGATGGCTACACCTTC | CASTDPYGDGYTF
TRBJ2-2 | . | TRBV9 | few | TGTGCCAGCAGCGTAGGGTGGGGCGCCGCGAACACCGGGGAGCTGTTTTTT | CASSVGWGAANTGELFF
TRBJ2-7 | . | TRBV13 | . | TGTGCCAGCAGGGCAGTCCCCTCCTACGAGCAGTACTTC | CASRAVPSYEQYF
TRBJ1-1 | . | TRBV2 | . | TGTGCCAGCAGTGACCAGGGTTTCGGGGAAGCTTTCTTT | CASSDQGFGEAFF
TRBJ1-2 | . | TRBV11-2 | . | TGTGCCAGCAGCCCATCGGGAGGGACTGGCTACACCTTC | CASSPSGGTGYTF
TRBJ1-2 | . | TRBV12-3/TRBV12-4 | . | TGTGCCAGCAGTTTTGGAGGGTTTGTCACCTTC | CASSFGGFVTF
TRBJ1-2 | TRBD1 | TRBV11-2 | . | TGTGCCAGCAGACCCGACAGGGGAGATGGCTATGGCTACACCTTC | CASRPDRGDGYGYTF
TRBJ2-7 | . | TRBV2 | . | TGTGCCAGCAGCTTCGGGACAATAACCTACGAGCAGTACTTC | CASSFGTITYEQYF
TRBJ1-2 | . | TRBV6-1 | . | TGTGCCAGCAGTGAAAGGTCAGTAGCTAACTATGGCTACACCTTC | CASSERSVANYGYTF
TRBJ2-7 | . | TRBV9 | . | TGTGCCAGCAGCGTAACCCCTACACCGACCTCCTACGAGCAGTACTTC | CASSVTPTPTSYEQYF
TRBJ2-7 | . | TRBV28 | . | TGTGCCAGCAGTTTGCTACAGGGCTACGAGCAGTACTTC | CASSLLQGYEQYF
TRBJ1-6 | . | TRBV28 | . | TGTGCCAGCAGTGCGACTAATTCACCCCTCCACTTT | CASSATNSPLHF
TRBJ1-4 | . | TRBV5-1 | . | TGCGCCAGCAGCTTCTCAGGGCTTAATGAAAAACTGTTTTTT | CASSFSGLNEKLFF
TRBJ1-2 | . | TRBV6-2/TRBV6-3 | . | TGTGCCAGCAGTCCCGACAGCTATGGCTACACCTTC | CASSPDSYGYTF
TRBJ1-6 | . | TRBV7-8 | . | TGTGCCAGCAGCTTTTCTGGGATTAATTCACCCCTCCACTTT | CASSFSGINSPLHF
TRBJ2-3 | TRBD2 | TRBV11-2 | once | TGTGCCAGCAGCTTAGAGGGAGGGCCCCATACGCAGTATTTT | CASSLEGGPHTQYF
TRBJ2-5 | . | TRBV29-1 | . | TGCAGCGTTGGTGGGGGGCTGGAGACCCAGTACTTC | CSVGGGLETQYF
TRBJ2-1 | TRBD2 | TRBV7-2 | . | TGTGCCAGCAGACGAACCGGGACTGGGCTAGCGGGAGTTGAGCAGTTCTTC | CASRRTGTGLAGVEQFF
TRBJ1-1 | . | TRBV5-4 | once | TGTGCCAGCAGCTTGACAGGGTACACTGAAGCTTTCTTT | CASSLTGYTEAFF
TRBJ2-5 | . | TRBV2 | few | TGTGCCAGCAGAGCGGGCATGGGAGAGACCCAGTACTTC | CASRAGMGETQYF
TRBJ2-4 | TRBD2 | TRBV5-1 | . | TGCGCCAGCAGGTCGACTAGCGGGGCCGTACTAGCCAAAAACATTCAGTACTTC | CASRSTSGAVLAKNIQYF
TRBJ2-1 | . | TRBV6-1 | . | TGTGCCAGCAGTGAAACGGCGTACAATGAGCAGTTCTTC | CASSETAYNEQFF
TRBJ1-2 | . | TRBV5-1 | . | TGCGCCAGCAGCTTGGAGGGCTATGGCTACACCTTC | CASSLEGYGYTF
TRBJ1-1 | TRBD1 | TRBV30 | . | TGTGCCTGGAGTGCGACAGGGGTTTCGGCTTTCTTT | CAWSATGVSAFF
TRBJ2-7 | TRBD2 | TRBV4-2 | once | TGTGCCAGCAGCCAAGATCGAGGACTAGCGGGAGTTCAGTACTTC | CASSQDRGLAGVQYF